This T cell receptor (beta chain) was recorded in a study of cytomegalovirus exposure and HLA in healthy donors. Study-level background: From donors who were HLA-typed, an early data release held around 80 million unique TCRs.

Details on this clone: The target antigen is unknown.

Germline V gene data show CDR1 as SGDLS and CDR2 as YYNGEE. V was trimmed by 5 bases and J by 4 bases, leaving 12 bases between them. The CDR3 spans 14 residues. PCR employed 60 Vbeta and 13 Jbeta primers. TCRdb's table, derived via immunoSEQ multiplex PCR, lists solely in-frame clones and lacks some. Counted here are more than 85,000 clones, 77% occurring once; the ten biggest clones make up over 6.5%. Points from the study as a whole: Follow-up analysis later connected one missense variant in DCLRE1C with trimming of TCR beta V- and J-genes. After further analysis at a later stage, 17,000 or so TCR beta sequences were associated with HLA alleles at 0.05 false discovery rate. Across donors, most TCRs were seen rarely, yet some public ones were widespread.

This TCR came from a woman in her thirties or forties in good health and CMV-seropositive. The chain carries TRBV9 and TRBJ2-2, with a possible D match to TRBD2 (5 bases). The sequenced material came from PBMCs. The DNA for the CDR3 is TGTGCCAGCAGACCCCGGAGCGGCACCGGGGAGCTGTTTTTT. Translating gives CASRPRSGTGELFF.